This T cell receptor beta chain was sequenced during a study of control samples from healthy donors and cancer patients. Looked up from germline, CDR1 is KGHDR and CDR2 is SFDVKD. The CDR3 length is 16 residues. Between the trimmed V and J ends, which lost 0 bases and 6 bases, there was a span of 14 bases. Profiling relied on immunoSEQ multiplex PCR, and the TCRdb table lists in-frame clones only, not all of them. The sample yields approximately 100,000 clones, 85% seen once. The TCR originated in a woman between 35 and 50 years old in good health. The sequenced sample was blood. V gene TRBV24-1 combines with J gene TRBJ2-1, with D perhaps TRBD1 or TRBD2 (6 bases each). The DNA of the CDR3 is TGTGCCACCAGTGATTTGTCGGGGGCTTTTCCCAATGAGCAGTTCTTC. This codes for CATSDLSGAFPNEQFF.